This TCR beta chain was identified during a study of molecular identifiers for immune sequencing clone quantification. Libraries of naive CD8 cells were prepared from around 20,000 to 990,000 sorted cells using 10%, 30% or 50% RNA. Sorting defined naive CD8 T cells as CD8+CD4-CCR7+CD45RA+. Libraries of bulk TCR were made by previously described methods (with listed TCR primers). MiXCR, applied by TCRdb to the PCR reads, yields one record per CDR3 protein. This sample has more than 450,000 distinct CDR3 sequences, with about a quarter found just once. The CDR3 runs to 18 residues. Germline lookup yields CDR1 SGHDT and CDR2 YYEEEE. Losses at the gene ends were 4 bases for V and 5 bases for J; bases not matched to a gene: 13. This clonotype occurred many times.

The sample taken for sequencing was naive CD8+ T cells from blood, with Jurkat cell RNA spiked in. Described subset: FACS-sorted CD8+CD4-CCR7+CD45RA+ naive T cells. The chain recombines TRBV5-6 with TRBJ2-3; 13 bases align to TRBD2. This sequence originates from a human donor in good health. Some libraries in this study had Jurkat cell RNA spiked in. CDR3 sequence: CASSEWGTSGGAEDTQYF. The CDR3 DNA is TGTGCCAGCAGCGAGTGGGGTACTAGCGGGGGGGCCGAAGATACGCAGTATTTT.